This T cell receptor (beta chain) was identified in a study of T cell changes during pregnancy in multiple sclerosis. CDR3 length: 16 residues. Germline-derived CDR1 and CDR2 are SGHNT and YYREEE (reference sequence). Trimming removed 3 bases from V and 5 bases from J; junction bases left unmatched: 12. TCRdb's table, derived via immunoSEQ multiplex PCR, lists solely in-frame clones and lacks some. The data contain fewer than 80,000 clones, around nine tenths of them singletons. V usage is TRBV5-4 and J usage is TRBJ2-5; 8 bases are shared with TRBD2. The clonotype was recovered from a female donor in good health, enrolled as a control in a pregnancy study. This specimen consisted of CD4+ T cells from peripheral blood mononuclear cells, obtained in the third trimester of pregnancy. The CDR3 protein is CASSYPAGGAWETQYF. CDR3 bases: TGTGCCAGCAGCTACCCTGCCGGGGGGGCGTGGGAGACCCAGTACTTC. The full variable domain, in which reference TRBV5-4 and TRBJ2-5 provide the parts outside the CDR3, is ETGVTQSPTHLIKTRGQQVTLRCSSQSGHNTVSWYQQALGQGPQFIFQYYREEENGRGNFPPRFSGLQFPNYSSELNVNALELDDSALYLCASSYPAGGAWETQYFGPGTRLLVL.